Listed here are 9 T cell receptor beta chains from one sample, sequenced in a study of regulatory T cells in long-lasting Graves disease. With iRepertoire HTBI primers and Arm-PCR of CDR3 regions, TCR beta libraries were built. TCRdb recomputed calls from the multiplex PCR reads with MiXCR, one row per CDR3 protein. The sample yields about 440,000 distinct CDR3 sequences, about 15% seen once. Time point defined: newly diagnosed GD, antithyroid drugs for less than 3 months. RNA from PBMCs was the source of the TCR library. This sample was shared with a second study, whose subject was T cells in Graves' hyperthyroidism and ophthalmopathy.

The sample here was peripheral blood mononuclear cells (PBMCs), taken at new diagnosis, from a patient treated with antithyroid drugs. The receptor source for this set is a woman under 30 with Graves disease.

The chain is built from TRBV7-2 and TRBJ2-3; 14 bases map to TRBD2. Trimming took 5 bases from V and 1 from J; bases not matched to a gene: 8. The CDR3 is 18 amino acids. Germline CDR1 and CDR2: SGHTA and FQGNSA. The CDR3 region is CASSTYRGLAGGTDTQYF. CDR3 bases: TGTGCCAGCAGCACTTATAGGGGACTAGCGGGAGGCACAGATACGCAGTATTTT.

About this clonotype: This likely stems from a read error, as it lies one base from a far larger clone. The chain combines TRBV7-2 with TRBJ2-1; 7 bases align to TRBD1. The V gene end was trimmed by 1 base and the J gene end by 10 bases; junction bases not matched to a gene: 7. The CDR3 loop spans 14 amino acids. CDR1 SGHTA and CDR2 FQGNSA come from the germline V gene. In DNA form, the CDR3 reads TGTGCCAGCAGCTTAGGTACAGGGGAATACGAGCAGTTCTTC. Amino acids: CASSLGTGEYEQFF.

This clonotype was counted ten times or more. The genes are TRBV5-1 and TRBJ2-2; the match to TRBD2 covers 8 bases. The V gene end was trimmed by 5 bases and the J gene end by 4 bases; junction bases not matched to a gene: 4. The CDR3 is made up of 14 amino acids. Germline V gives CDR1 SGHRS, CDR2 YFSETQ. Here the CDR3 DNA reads TGCGCCAGCAGTATCGGGAGGGTCACCGGGGAGCTGTTTTTT. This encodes CASSIGRVTGELFF. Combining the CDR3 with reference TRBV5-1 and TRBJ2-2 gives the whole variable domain KAGVTQTPRYLIKTRGQQVTLSCSPISGHRSVSWYQQTPGQGLQFLFEYFSETQRNKGNFPGRFSGRQFSNSRSEMNVSTLELGDSALYLCASSIGRVTGELFFGEGSRLTVL.

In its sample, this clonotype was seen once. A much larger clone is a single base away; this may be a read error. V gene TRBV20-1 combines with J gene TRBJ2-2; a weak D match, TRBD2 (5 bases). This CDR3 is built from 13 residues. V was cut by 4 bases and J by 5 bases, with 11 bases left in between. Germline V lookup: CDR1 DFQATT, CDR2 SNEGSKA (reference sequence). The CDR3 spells CSATSIWTGELFF. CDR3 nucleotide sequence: TGCAGTGCTACTAGCATTTGGACCGGGGAGCTGTTTTTT.

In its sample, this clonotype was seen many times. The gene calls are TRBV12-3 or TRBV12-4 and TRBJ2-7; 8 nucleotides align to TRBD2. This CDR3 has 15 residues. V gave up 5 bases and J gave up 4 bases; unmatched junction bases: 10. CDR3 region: CASSKTGRARYEQYF. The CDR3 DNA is TGTGCCAGCAGTAAAACCGGGAGGGCCCGTTACGAGCAGTACTTC.

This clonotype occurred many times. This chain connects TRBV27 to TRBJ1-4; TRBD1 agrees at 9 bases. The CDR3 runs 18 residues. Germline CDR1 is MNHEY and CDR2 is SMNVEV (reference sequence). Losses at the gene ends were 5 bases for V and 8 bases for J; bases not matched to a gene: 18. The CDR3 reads CASSPKFPTGTGYEKLFF. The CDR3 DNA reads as TGTGCCAGCAGTCCAAAATTTCCTACCGGGACAGGGTACGAAAAACTGTTTTTT.

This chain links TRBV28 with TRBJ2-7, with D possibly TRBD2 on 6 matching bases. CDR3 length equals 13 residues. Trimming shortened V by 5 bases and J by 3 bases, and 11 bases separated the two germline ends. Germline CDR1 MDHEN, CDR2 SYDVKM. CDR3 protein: CASSRRDFYEQYF. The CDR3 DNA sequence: TGTGCCAGCAGTAGGCGGGACTTCTACGAGCAGTACTTC.

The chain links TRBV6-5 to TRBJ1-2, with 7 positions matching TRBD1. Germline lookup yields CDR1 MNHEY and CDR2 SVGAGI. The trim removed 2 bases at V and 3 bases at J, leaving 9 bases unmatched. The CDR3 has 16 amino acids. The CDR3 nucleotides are TGTGCCAGCAGTTACGGGGGACAGCCCCATCACTATGGCTACACCTTC. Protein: CASSYGGQPHHYGYTF.

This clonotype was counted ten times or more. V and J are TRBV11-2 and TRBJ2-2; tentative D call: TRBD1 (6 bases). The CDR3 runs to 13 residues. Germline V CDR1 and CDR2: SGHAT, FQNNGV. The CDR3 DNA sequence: TGTGCTTCTGGTCACAGGGCCGCCGGGGAGCTGTTTTTT. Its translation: CASGHRAAGELFF.